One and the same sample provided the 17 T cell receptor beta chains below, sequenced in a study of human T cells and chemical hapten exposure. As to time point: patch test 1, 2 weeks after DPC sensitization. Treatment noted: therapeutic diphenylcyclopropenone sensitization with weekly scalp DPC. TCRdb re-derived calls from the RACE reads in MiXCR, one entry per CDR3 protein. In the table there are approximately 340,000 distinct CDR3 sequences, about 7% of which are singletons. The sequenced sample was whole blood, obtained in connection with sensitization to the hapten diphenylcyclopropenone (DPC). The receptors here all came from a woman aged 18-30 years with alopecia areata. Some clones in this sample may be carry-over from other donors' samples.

CDR3 residues: CASSGTEGFVSGYTF. CDR3 in DNA: TGTGCCAGCAGCGGGACCGAGGGCTTTGTGTCTGGCTACACCTTC. V and J are TRBV16 and TRBJ1-2; D may be TRBD1 (5 bases). The V end lost 5 bases, the J end lost 7 bases, and 20 bases lay between the germline ends. The germline gives CDR1 KGHSY, CDR2 FQNENV. This CDR3 contains 15 residues.

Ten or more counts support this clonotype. The CDR3 bases are TGTGCCAGCAGTGAAACAGGACAGGGGGGCACTGAAGCTTTCTTT. It translates to CASSETGQGGTEAFF. This sequence joins TRBV6-1 and TRBJ1-1, with TRBD1 identical over 10 bases. Per the germline V gene, CDR1 is MNHNS and CDR2 is SASEGT. The CDR3 length is 15 residues. The V and J ends lost 2 bases and 4 bases, in that order; junction bases with no gene match: 4.

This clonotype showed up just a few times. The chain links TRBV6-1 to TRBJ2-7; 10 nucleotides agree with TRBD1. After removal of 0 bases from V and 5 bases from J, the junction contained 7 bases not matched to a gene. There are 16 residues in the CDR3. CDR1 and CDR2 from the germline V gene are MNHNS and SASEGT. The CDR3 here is CASSEAHGTGADEQYF. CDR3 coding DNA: TGTGCCAGCAGTGAAGCGCACGGGACAGGGGCCGACGAGCAGTACTTC.

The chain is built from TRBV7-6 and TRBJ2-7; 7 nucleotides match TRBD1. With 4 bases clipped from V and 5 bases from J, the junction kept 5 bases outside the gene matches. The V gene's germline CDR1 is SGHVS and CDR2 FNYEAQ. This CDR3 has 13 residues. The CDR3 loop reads CASSSFQGDEQYF. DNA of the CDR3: TGTGCCAGCAGCTCCTTTCAGGGGGACGAGCAGTACTTC.

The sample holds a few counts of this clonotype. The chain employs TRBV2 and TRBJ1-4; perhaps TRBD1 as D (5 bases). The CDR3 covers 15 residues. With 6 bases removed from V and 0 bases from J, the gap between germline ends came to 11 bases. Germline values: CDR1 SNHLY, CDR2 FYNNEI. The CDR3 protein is CASRRQLATNEKLFF. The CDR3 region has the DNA TGTGCCAGCAGGAGACAGCTTGCAACTAATGAAAAACTGTTTTTT. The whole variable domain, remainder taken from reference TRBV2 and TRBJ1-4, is EPEVTQTPSHQVTQMGQEVILRCVPISNHLYFYWYRQILGQKVEFLVSFYNNEISEKSEIFDDQFSVERPDGSNFTLKIRSTKLEDSAMYFCASRRQLATNEKLFFGSGTQLSVL.

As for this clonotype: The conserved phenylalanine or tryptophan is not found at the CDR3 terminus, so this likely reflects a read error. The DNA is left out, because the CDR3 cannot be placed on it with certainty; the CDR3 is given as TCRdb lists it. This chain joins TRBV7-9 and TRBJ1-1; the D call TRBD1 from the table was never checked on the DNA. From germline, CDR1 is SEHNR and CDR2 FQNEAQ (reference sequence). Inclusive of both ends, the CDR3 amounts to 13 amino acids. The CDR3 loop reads CASSSGQGRNELL.

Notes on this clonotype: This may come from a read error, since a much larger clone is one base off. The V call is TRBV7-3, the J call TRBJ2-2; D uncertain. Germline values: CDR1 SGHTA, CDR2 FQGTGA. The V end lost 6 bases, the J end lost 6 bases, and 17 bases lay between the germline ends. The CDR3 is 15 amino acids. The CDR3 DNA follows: TGTGCCAGCAGTCTGGACCCTGCGTTTCCCGGGGAGCTGTTTTTT. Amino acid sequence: CASSLDPAFPGELFF. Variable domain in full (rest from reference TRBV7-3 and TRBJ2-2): GAGVSQTPSNKVTEKGKYVELRCDPISGHTALYWYRQSLGQGPEFLIYFQGTGAADDSGLPNDRFFAVRPEGSVSTLKIQRTERGDSAVYLCASSLDPAFPGELFFGEGSRLTVL.

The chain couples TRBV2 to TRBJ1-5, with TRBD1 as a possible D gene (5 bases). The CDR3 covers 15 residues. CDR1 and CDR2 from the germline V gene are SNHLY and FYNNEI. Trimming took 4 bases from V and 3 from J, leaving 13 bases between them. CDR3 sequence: CASSGYGDSNQPQHF. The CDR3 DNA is TGTGCCAGCAGTGGGTACGGGGACTCCAATCAGCCCCAGCATTTT. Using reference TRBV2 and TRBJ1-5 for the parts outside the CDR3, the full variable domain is EPEVTQTPSHQVTQMGQEVILRCVPISNHLYFYWYRQILGQKVEFLVSFYNNEISEKSEIFDDQFSVERPDGSNFTLKIRSTKLEDSAMYFCASSGYGDSNQPQHFGDGTRLSIL.

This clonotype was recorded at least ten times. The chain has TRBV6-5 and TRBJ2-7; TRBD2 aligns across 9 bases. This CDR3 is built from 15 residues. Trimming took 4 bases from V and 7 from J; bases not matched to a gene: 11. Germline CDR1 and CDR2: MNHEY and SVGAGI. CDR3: CASSSPGLAAWEQYF. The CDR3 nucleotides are TGTGCCAGCAGTTCTCCGGGACTAGCAGCATGGGAGCAGTACTTC.

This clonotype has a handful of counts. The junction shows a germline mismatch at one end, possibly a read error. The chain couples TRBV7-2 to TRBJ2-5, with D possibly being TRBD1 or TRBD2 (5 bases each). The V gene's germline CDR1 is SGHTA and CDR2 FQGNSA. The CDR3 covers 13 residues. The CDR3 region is CASSLERDASLDF. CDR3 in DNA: TGTGCCAGCAGCTTAGAGAGGGACGCGTCGTTGGACTTC.

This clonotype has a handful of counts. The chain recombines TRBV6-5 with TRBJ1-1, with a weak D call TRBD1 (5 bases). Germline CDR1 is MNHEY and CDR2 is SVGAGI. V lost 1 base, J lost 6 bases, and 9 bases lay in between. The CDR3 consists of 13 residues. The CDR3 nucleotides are TGTGCCAGCAGTTACTGGGGGGGACCTGAAGCTTTCTTT. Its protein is CASSYWGGPEAFF.

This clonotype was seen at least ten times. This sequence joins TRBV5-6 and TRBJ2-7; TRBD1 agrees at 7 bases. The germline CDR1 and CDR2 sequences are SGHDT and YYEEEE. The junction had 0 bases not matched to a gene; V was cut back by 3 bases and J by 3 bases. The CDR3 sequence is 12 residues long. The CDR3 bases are TGTGCCAGCAGCTGGGACAGCTACGAGCAGTACTTC. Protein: CASSWDSYEQYF.

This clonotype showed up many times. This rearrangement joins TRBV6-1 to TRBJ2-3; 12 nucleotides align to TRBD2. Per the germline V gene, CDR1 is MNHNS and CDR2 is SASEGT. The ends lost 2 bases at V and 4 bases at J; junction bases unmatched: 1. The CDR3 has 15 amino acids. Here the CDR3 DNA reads TGTGCCAGCAGTGAATCTAGCGGGGGGGCAGATACGCAGTATTTT. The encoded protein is CASSESSGGADTQYF.

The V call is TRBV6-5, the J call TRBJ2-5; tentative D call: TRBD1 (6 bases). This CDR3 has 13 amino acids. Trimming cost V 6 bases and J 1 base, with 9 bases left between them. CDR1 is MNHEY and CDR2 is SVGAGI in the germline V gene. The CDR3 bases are TGTGCCAGCAGAGAGGACAGCCAAGAGACCCAGTACTTC. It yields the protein CASREDSQETQYF.

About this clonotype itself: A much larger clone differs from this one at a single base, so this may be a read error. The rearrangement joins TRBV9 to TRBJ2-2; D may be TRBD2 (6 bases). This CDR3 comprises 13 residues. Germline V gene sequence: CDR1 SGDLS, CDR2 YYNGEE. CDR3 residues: CASSADYTGEVFF. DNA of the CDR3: TGTGCCAGCAGCGCTGATTACACCGGGGAGGTGTTTTTT.

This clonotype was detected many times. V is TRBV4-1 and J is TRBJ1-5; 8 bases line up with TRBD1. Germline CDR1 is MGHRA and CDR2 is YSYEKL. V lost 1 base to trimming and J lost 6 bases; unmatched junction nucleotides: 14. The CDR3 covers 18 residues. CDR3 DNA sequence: TGCGCCAGCAGCCAAGTTGCTCCACAGGGGGGCTACGGTCAGCCCCAGCATTTT. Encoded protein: CASSQVAPQGGYGQPQHF.

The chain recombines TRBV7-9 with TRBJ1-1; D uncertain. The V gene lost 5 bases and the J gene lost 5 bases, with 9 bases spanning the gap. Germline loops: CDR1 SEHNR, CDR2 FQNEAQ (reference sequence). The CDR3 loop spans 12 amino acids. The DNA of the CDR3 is TGTGCCAGCAGCAATGCCCTAACTGAAGCTTTCTTT. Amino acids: CASSNALTEAFF.